This T cell receptor (beta chain) was documented in a study of cytomegalovirus exposure and HLA in healthy donors. The study's findings and limits: Among the most significant clusters, several appeared linked to common viral pathogens in a later analysis. Analysis performed later found over 15,000 TCR beta sequences associated with HLA alleles at 0.05 false discovery rate. The authors later found HLA-associated TCR beta chains more clonally expanded than equally common others.

The CDR3 has 17 residues. Germline CDR1 reads SGHRS; CDR2 reads YFSETQ. V was trimmed by 2 bases and J by 0 bases, leaving 16 bases between them. Donors were nominally healthy when sampled, though unrecorded immune exposures were likely. On this clone: Its target is unknown.

The study ran its PCR with 60 Vbeta and 13 Jbeta primers. Repertoires were generated with immunoSEQ multiplex PCR, while TCRdb's copy carries only in-frame clones and drops some. This sample has about 94,000 clones, with about 80% found just once. The J gene is TRBJ2-3, the V gene TRBV5-1, with D hard to call. Sequencing was performed on PBMCs. The receptor was derived from a male donor in good health and CMV-seronegative. The CDR3 here is CASSFAAHITSTDTQYF. Here the CDR3 DNA reads TGCGCCAGCAGCTTTGCGGCTCACATTACTAGCACAGATACGCAGTATTTT.